Given below is one T cell receptor (beta chain) in context. Its antigen is unknown. These data originate in a study of CD8+CD57+ T cells in acquired aplastic anemia. As for the study in general: Sorted CD4+ and CD8+ cells gave an average of 3.2 ug of DNA. Study-level findings and limits: In CD8+ cells, Simpson's diversity showed no significant difference between patients and controls. Researchers report that some 31 CD8+ CDR3 sequences appeared in both patients and controls.

Patients selected for sequencing had displayed CD8+CD57+ cell expansion by flow cytometry. Patient blood was sampled before any therapy had been received. The TCR beta profiling, which covered VDJ combination and CDR3 sequence, was carried out using genomic DNA as the template. TCRdb independently ran MiXCR on the reads; one entry per CDR3 protein. This sample has under 200,000 distinct CDR3 sequences, with approximately 48% found just once. This clonotype was sampled from a human donor with aplastic anemia. The sequencing input was sorted CD4+, CD8+, or CD8+CD57+ T cells (not recorded which) from PBMCs.

The CDR3 nucleotides read TGTGCCACCAGCAGCCCAGGGACAGTTATGAACACTGAAGCTTTCTTT. It translates to CATSSPGTVMNTEAFF. The V and J genes are TRBV15 and TRBJ1-1, with TRBD1 matching over 7 bases. Germline V gene data show CDR1 as LNHNV and CDR2 as YYDKDF (reference sequence). The CDR3 is 16 residues long. The ends lost 3 bases at V and 0 bases at J; junction bases unmatched: 7.